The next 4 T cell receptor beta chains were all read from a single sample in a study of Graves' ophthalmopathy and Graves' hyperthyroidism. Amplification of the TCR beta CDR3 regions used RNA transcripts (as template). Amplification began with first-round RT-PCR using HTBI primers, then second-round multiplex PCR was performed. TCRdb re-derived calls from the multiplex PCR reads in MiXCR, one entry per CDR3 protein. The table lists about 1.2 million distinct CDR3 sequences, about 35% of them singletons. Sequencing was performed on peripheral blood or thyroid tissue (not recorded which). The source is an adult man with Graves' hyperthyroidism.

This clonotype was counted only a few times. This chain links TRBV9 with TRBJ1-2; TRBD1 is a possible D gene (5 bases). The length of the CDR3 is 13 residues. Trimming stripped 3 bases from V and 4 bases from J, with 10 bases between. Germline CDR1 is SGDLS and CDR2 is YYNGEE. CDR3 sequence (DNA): TGTGCCAGCAGCGAGGGGAGTGCCTATGGCTACACCTTC. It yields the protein CASSEGSAYGYTF.

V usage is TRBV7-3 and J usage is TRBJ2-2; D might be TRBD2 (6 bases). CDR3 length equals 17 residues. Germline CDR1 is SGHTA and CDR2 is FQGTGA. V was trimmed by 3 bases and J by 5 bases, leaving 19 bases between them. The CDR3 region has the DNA TGTGCCAGCAGCTTTTTTGTTTCGGGAGTGCGGACCGGGGAGCTGTTTTTT. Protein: CASSFFVSGVRTGELFF.

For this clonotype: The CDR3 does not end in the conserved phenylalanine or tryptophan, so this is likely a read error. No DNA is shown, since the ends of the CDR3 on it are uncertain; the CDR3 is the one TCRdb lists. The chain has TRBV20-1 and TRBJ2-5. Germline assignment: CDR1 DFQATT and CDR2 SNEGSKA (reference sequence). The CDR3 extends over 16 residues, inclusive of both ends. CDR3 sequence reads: CSARDLVRNYGYTFGS.

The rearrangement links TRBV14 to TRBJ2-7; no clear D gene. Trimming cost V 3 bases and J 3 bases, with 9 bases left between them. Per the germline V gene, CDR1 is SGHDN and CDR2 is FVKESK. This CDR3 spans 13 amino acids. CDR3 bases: TGTGCCAGCAGCCACATTAGGGTCTACGAGCAGTACTTC. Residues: CASSHIRVYEQYF.